The 26 T cell receptor beta chains below were found in one sample sequenced in a study of vaccination and CD4 T cells after COVID-19. With the Oncomine TCR Beta short-read assay, DNA from cultured CD4+ T cells was sequenced. A single record per CDR3 protein comes from TCRdb applying MiXCR to the PCR reads. The sample carries tens of thousands of distinct CDR3 sequences, 40% recorded once. Stated treatment: 10-day PBMC culture with coronavirus spike peptide pools or control peptides (ViraFEST assay). What these receptors recognize is not known. The sequenced material came from CD4+ T cells from blood, cultured in vitro. These receptor sequences come from a human donor who had recovered from COVID-19.

This clonotype was counted only a few times. V and J are TRBV30 and TRBJ2-2, with D perhaps being TRBD1 or TRBD2 (5 bases each). Germline CDR1 is GTSNPN and CDR2 is SVGIG (reference sequence). The CDR3 loop spans 14 amino acids. V was shortened by 0 bases and J by 4 bases, with 9 bases between the two germline ends. The CDR3 coding sequence is TGTGCCTGGAGTGTAAGGGGACCCACCGGGGAGCTGTTTTTT. This gives the protein CAWSVRGPTGELFF.

The chain is built from TRBV6-2 or TRBV6-3 and TRBJ2-7; weak D call: TRBD2 (5 bases). The V gene lost 6 bases and the J gene lost 6 bases, with 18 bases spanning the gap. In germline, CDR1 is MNHEY, CDR2 SVGEGT. This CDR3 has 14 amino acids. CDR3 nucleotide sequence: TGTGCCAGCAGGGACCCGGGGTCAGGAGGCGAGCAGTACTTC. As protein: CASRDPGSGGEQYF.

This chain links TRBV24-1 with TRBJ2-2; 8 nucleotides align to TRBD1. V gave up 4 bases and J gave up 0 bases; unmatched junction bases: 9. The CDR3 length is 18 residues. The germline gives CDR1 KGHDR, CDR2 SFDVKD. CDR3: CATSDLRPGQANTGELFF. In DNA, the CDR3 is TGTGCCACCAGTGACCTCCGCCCGGGACAGGCGAACACCGGGGAGCTGTTTTTT.

The chain is built from TRBV20-1 and TRBJ2-1; D might be TRBD1 (5 bases). Germline lookup yields CDR1 DFQATT and CDR2 SNEGSKA (reference sequence). The CDR3 spans 13 residues. V lost 0 bases and J 13 bases, leaving 16 bases between the germline ends. DNA for the CDR3: TGCAGTGCTAGAGACAGGGATCCGGGTGAACAGTTCTTC. This sequence encodes CSARDRDPGEQFF.

This clonotype has a single count. The chain has TRBV7-3 and TRBJ2-5; 7 bases are shared with TRBD2. The CDR3 length is 15 residues. CDR1 and CDR2 from the germline V gene are SGHTA and FQGTGA. V lost 5 bases to trimming and J lost 2 bases; unmatched junction nucleotides: 8. The CDR3 DNA sequence: TGTGCCAGCAGCAAACTCGGGGGGACTCAAGAGACCCAGTACTTC. Translation: CASSKLGGTQETQYF.

The rearrangement links TRBV11-2 to TRBJ1-1; TRBD1 agrees at 8 bases. Germline lookup yields CDR1 SGHAT and CDR2 FQNNGV. The CDR3 consists of 15 residues. Losses at the gene ends were 0 bases for V and 9 bases for J; bases not matched to a gene: 9. The DNA for the CDR3 is TGTGCCAGCAGCTTAGATCCCCGGACAGGGCAAAAAGCTTTCTTT. Translation gives CASSLDPRTGQKAFF.

The chain employs TRBV30 and TRBJ1-6; D ambiguous. The CDR3 runs 13 residues. Germline V gene sequence: CDR1 GTSNPN, CDR2 SVGIG (reference sequence). The V end was cut by 0 bases, the J end by 11 bases, with 11 bases between. As DNA, the CDR3 is TGTGCCTGGAGTGTGAACCAAATGGCACCCCTCCACTTT. Residues: CAWSVNQMAPLHF.

Remarks on this clonotype: This may be a read error: a much more frequent sequence differs by one nucleotide. The chain uses TRBV24-1 and TRBJ1-5, with D hard to call. The V gene's germline CDR1 is KGHDR and CDR2 SFDVKD. The CDR3 is 15 amino acids. The CDR3 DNA follows: TGTACCACCAGTGACGGAGGGTATAGCAATCAGCCCCAGCATTTT. The encoded protein is CTTSDGGYSNQPQHF.

CDR3 coding DNA: TGCAGTGCCTCTCGGACGCCTAGCACAGATACGCAGTATTTT. Amino acids: CSASRTPSTDTQYF. The genes are TRBV20-1 and TRBJ2-3, with no clear D. The germline V gene has CDR1 DFQATT and CDR2 SNEGSKA (reference sequence). This CDR3 is 14 amino acids long. V lost 6 bases to trimming and J lost 0 bases, with 13 bases between them.

This clonotype appeared a few times. The genes are TRBV21-1 and TRBJ2-3. TRBV21-1 is flagged as a pseudogene. This CDR3 region has 16 residues. The CDR3 nucleotides are TGTGCCAGCAAAAGTTGGCAGGACCTCTTGGGGGATACGCAGTATTTT. The encoded protein is CASKSWQDLLGDTQYF.

This clonotype was counted only a few times. This chain uses TRBV11-2 with TRBJ1-2, with D unresolved. The CDR3 has 14 amino acids. In germline, CDR1 is SGHAT, CDR2 FQNNGV. Trimming removed 7 bases from V and 4 bases from J, with 16 bases in between. CDR3 bases: TGTGCCAGCAATTCGGGCGTGAGACGCTATGGCTACACCTTC. It encodes CASNSGVRRYGYTF.

J is TRBJ1-2 and V is TRBV16; D perhaps matches TRBD1 (5 bases). Trimming pared 2 bases from V and 8 bases from J, leaving 12 bases between. The CDR3 consists of 13 residues. Germline values: CDR1 KGHSY, CDR2 FQNENV. CDR3 sequence: CASSQPRDHGYTF. The CDR3 nucleotides are TGTGCCAGCAGCCAACCGCGGGACCACGGCTACACCTTC. Full variable domain (outside the CDR3, taken from reference TRBV16 and TRBJ1-2): GEEVAQTPKHLVRGEGQKAKLYCAPIKGHSYVFWYQQVLKNEFKFLISFQNENVFDETGMPKERFSAKCLPNSPCSLEIQATKLEDSAVYFCASSQPRDHGYTFGSGTRLTVV.

The chain has TRBV4-3 and TRBJ1-5; D not certain. The CDR3 runs 14 residues. Trimming left V 0 bases short and J 6 bases short, with 9 bases between. Germline CDR1 and CDR2: LGHNA and YSLEER. This CDR3 is CASSQDPGGQPQHF. As DNA, the CDR3 is TGCGCCAGCAGCCAAGATCCTGGCGGTCAGCCCCAGCATTTT.

The chain combines TRBV28 with TRBJ1-6, with 9 bases fitting TRBD1. The J segment lost 6 bases and the V segment lost 8 bases, leaving 17 bases of the junction unmatched. This CDR3 region has 18 residues. Germline CDR1 is MDHEN and CDR2 is SYDVKM. The CDR3 is CASRAGTGNVGSNSPLHF. CDR3 bases: TGTGCCAGCCGAGCCGGGACAGGGAATGTGGGTTCTAATTCACCCCTCCACTTT.

DNA of the CDR3: TGTGCCAGCAGTACCGCCCGGGACCGCACAGATACGCAGTATTTT. Translated: CASSTARDRTDTQYF. The chain recombines TRBV28 with TRBJ2-3; D assignment may be TRBD1 or TRBD2 (5 bases each). The CDR3 sequence is 15 residues long. V lost 5 bases and J lost 1, with 13 bases in between. Germline V gene sequence: CDR1 MDHEN, CDR2 SYDVKM. Full variable domain (missing parts from reference TRBV28 and TRBJ2-3): DVKVTQSSRYLVKRTGEKVFLECVQDMDHENMFWYRQDPGLGLRLIYFSYDVKMKEKGDIPEGYSVSREKKERFSLILESASTNQTSMYLCASSTARDRTDTQYFGPGTRLTVL.

The chain couples TRBV30 to TRBJ2-5; D gene uncertain. Trimming shortened V by 0 bases and J by 6 bases, and 2 bases separated the two germline ends. The germline CDR1 and CDR2 sequences are GTSNPN and SVGIG (reference sequence). The CDR3 extends over 10 amino acids. In nucleotides, the CDR3 is TGTGCCTGGAGTGTAAAGACCCAGTACTTC. Its translation is CAWSVKTQYF.

This clonotype was recorded a few times. In nucleotides, the CDR3 is TGTGCCAGCAGCTGGGGACAGGGGGCGCGGAATGGACAGCCCCAGCATTTT. The encoded protein is CASSWGQGARNGQPQHF. J is TRBJ1-5 and V is TRBV7-2, with 12 bases that match TRBD1. The germline gives CDR1 SGHTA, CDR2 FQGNSA. V dropped 4 bases and J dropped 7; count of bases not matched to a gene: 11. This CDR3 contains 17 residues.

This rearrangement joins TRBV6-1 to TRBJ1-5; TRBD1 aligns across 10 bases. V was pared by 5 bases and J by 1 base, with 8 bases of the junction left unmatched. The germline gives CDR1 MNHNS, CDR2 SASEGT. This CDR3 region has 17 residues. As DNA, the CDR3 is TGTGCCAGCAGTAGAGTTGGGACAGGGGAGAGCAATCAGCCCCAGCATTTT. Its protein product is CASSRVGTGESNQPQHF.

The V gene is TRBV5-5, the J gene TRBJ2-2; D possibly corresponds to TRBD1 (6 bases). V dropped 4 bases and J dropped 0 bases, with 10 bases sitting between them. This CDR3 region has 15 residues. CDR1 SGHKS and CDR2 YYEKEE come from the germline V gene (reference sequence). The CDR3 spells CASSLQGPNTGELFF. CDR3 bases: TGTGCCAGCAGCCTACAGGGCCCGAACACCGGGGAGCTGTTTTTT.

Only a few counts were recorded for this clonotype. The rearrangement uses TRBV2 and TRBJ1-1; 7 bases are shared with TRBD1. The V segment lost 2 bases and the J segment 6 bases; nucleotides outside the gene matches: 0. Germline V gene data show CDR1 as SNHLY and CDR2 as FYNNEI. This CDR3 is built from 12 residues. CDR3 in DNA: TGTGCCAGCAGTGAAAGGGGGCCTGAAGCTTTCTTT. Translated: CASSERGPEAFF.

The gene calls are TRBV6-1 and TRBJ2-6; D is ambiguous. Germline loops: CDR1 MNHNS, CDR2 SASEGT. The CDR3 has 13 residues. V lost 8 bases, J lost 0 bases, and 5 bases lay in between. The CDR3 region has the DNA TGTGCCAGCCAACTCTCTGGGGCCAACGTCCTGACTTTC. Its translation is CASQLSGANVLTF.

This clonotype has just a few counts. The J gene is TRBJ2-1, the V gene TRBV20-1; 10 bases match TRBD2. CDR1 is DFQATT and CDR2 is SNEGSKA in the germline V gene (reference sequence). The CDR3 totals 16 residues. V shed 4 bases, J shed 0 bases, and the junction held 6 bases outside the gene matches. The CDR3, as DNA: TGCAGTGCTATTCATCAGCGGGAGGGCTCCTACAATGAGCAGTTCTTC. Translation gives CSAIHQREGSYNEQFF.

CDR3 in amino acids: CASSPHTGSRPGEQYF. As DNA, the CDR3 is TGTGCCAGCAGTCCTCACACCGGGAGTAGACCGGGCGAGCAGTACTTC. V usage is TRBV12-3 or TRBV12-4 and J usage is TRBJ2-7, with D possibly matching TRBD2 (6 bases). The V end was cut by 5 bases, the J end by 6 bases, with 23 bases between. The CDR3 loop spans 16 amino acids.

The chain uses TRBV6-1 and TRBJ2-2, with 15 bases identical to TRBD2. From germline, CDR1 is MNHNS and CDR2 SASEGT. V shed 6 bases and J 6 bases; nucleotides not matched to a gene: 5. The CDR3 totals 16 residues. CDR3 bases: TGTGCCAGCAGGAGGACTAGCGGGGGGGCTTCCGGGGAGCTGTTTTTT. The encoded protein is CASRRTSGGASGELFF.

This rearrangement joins TRBV5-1 to TRBJ2-3, with a tentative D call TRBD1 (5 bases). Germline V CDR1 and CDR2: SGHRS, YFSETQ. This CDR3 is 15 amino acids long. Trimming cost V 2 bases and J 0 bases, with 10 bases left between them. The CDR3 sequence: CASSFVAGSTDTQYF. The CDR3 DNA is TGCGCCAGCAGCTTTGTGGCAGGGAGCACAGATACGCAGTATTTT.

This clonotype showed up just a few times. The chain carries TRBV29-1 and TRBJ1-2; TRBD1 might be the D (5 bases). Trimming removed 6 bases from V and 4 bases from J, with 21 bases in between. CDR1 and CDR2 (germline): SQVTM, ANQGSEA. This CDR3 has 15 amino acids. CDR3 bases: TGCAGCGTCAAGACCCGGGACCCGATAGCCTATGGCTACACCTTC. Protein product: CSVKTRDPIAYGYTF.